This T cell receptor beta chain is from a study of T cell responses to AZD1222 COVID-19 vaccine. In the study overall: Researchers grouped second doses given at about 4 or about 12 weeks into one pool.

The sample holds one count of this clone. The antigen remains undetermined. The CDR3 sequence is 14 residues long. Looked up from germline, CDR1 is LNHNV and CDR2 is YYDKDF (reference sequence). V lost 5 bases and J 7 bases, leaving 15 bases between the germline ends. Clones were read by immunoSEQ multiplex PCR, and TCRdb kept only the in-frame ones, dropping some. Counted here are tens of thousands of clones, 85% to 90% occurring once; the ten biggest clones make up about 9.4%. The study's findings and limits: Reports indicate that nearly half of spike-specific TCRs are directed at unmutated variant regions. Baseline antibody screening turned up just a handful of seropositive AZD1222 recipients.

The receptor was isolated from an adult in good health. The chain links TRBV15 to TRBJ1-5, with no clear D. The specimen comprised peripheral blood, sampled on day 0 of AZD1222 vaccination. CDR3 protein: CATSVRQTGQPQHF. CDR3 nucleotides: TGTGCCACCAGCGTGCGTCAGACGGGGCAGCCCCAGCATTTT.